This entry features one T cell receptor beta chain sequence. The data were taken from a study of shared clonotypes between healthy human individuals. CDR1 and CDR2 from the germline V gene are SQVTM and ANQGSEA. V was trimmed by 0 bases and J by 3 bases, leaving 11 bases between them. The length of the CDR3 is 14 residues. Method: immunoSEQ multiplex PCR; TCRdb's copy keeps in-frame clones and lacks some. This table has 2 million to 2.5 million clones, approximately 96% appearing once. The sequenced sample consisted of naive CD4+ T cells sorted from blood. Subset of the sample: CD45RA+ positively selected. The source is a man aged 18 to 30 in good health. This chain joins TRBV29-1 and TRBJ2-5; D may be TRBD1 (5 bases). The CDR3 nucleotides are TGCAGCGTTGAAGATCGACAGTCTAAAGAGACCCAGTACTTC. This sequence encodes CSVEDRQSKETQYF.